The present T cell receptor (beta chain) was sequenced within a study of cytomegalovirus exposure and HLA in healthy donors. Germline V gives CDR1 SQVTM, CDR2 ANQGSEA. The CDR3 loop spans 13 amino acids. Trimming removed 4 bases from V and 7 bases from J; junction bases left unmatched: 9. Study-level points and caveats: There were some public TCRs occurring in many donors, but most TCR sequences were rare. TCR beta chains numbering some 160 were designated cytomegalovirus-associated. Subsequent analysis revealed that first-cohort TCR clusters tended to co-occur in the roughly 120 validation repertoires.

Clones were sequenced by immunoSEQ multiplex PCR, and TCRdb holds only the in-frame ones, with some missing. The repertoire holds 190,000 or so clones, with 80% to 85% as singletons. Note on this clone: Its antigen remains unidentified.

V usage is TRBV29-1 and J usage is TRBJ1-1; 7 nucleotides align to TRBD1. Sequencing was carried out using PBMCs. The receptor comes from a woman aged 18-29 years in good health and CMV-seropositive. The CDR3 region has the DNA TGCAGCGTTGTATCGACAGGGAGTGGTGAAGCTTTCTTT. Translated, it gives CSVVSTGSGEAFF.